The 13 T cell receptor beta chains given below trace back to one sample, sequenced in a study of T cells expressing NK-cell markers. Using the 5' RACE reads, TCRdb records one entry per CDR3 protein without DNA. The specimen's table records around 470,000 distinct CDR3 sequences. The source material was blood T cells: a sorted CD56 or NKG2C T cell subset, CD4+ or CD8+ T cells, or bulk PBMC T cells (not recorded which). These receptors were obtained from a woman aged 45-59 years in good health.

V gene TRBV29-1 combines with J gene TRBJ2-5; there is no DNA to check the TCRdb D call of TRBD1. The CDR3 is 12 amino acids. CDR1 is SQVTM and CDR2 is ANQGSEA in the germline V gene. The CDR3 here is CSVRDRGETQYF.

The J gene is TRBJ2-1, the V gene TRBV24-1; TCRdb calls TRBD1, which cannot be checked without DNA. Germline-derived CDR1 and CDR2 are KGHDR and SFDVKD. The CDR3 consists of 12 residues. This CDR3 is CATGADWNEQFF.

The chain has TRBV20-1 and TRBJ2-1; with no DNA, the TCRdb D assignment of TRBD2 cannot be verified. The CDR3 loop spans 12 amino acids. Per germline, CDR1 DFQATT and CDR2 SNEGSKA (reference sequence). CDR3 protein: CSARARGYEQFF.

The chain links TRBV5-1 to TRBJ2-4; the D call of TRBD2 rests on TCRdb alone, since no DNA is present to check it. The CDR3 sequence is 15 residues long. From germline, CDR1 is SGHRS and CDR2 YFSETQ. CDR3 in amino acids: CASSLRLGVENIQYF.

V gene TRBV6-4 combines with J gene TRBJ1-1. CDR1 and CDR2 (germline): MRHNA, SNTAGT. The CDR3 spans 14 residues. The CDR3 protein is CASSESGVGTEAFF.

This chain uses TRBV20-1 with TRBJ2-1; no DNA is available, so the TRBD2 call from TCRdb remains unchecked. This CDR3 contains 15 residues. The germline CDR1 and CDR2 sequences are DFQATT and SNEGSKA (reference sequence). The CDR3 loop is CSAQSPAGIGGEQFF.

The chain uses TRBV5-1 and TRBJ1-5. The length of the CDR3 is 15 residues. Germline CDR1 reads SGHRS; CDR2 reads YFSETQ. CDR3 residues: CASSLAGTLVEPQHF.

The V call is TRBV11-2, the J call TRBJ2-6; TCRdb proposes TRBD2, but this gene call is untestable without DNA. The germline CDR1 and CDR2 sequences are SGHAT and FQNNGV. CDR3 length: 20 residues. The chain's CDR3 is CASSLGISGRASSGANVLTF.

The chain is built from TRBV12-3 or TRBV12-4 and TRBJ2-5; TCRdb's D call of TRBD1 is untestable without DNA. The length of the CDR3 is 13 residues. The CDR3 protein is CASRGAGIQGQYF.

The V gene is TRBV15, the J gene TRBJ2-7; absent DNA, TCRdb's TRBD2 call cannot be checked. The CDR3 covers 14 residues. CDR1 and CDR2 from the germline V gene are LNHNV and YYDKDF (reference sequence). The CDR3 sequence: CATSRNSPTYEQYF.

The gene calls are TRBV30 and TRBJ2-4; checking the TCRdb D call of TRBD1 is not possible without DNA. The CDR3 covers 13 residues. The germline CDR1 and CDR2 sequences are GTSNPN and SVGIG (reference sequence). This chain's CDR3 is CAWSLTGGYIQYF.

V gene TRBV5-1 combines with J gene TRBJ2-2; TCRdb picks TRBD2, but there is no DNA to check that call. The V gene's germline CDR1 is SGHRS and CDR2 YFSETQ. The CDR3 covers 13 residues. Here the CDR3 reads CASTLAGAGELFF.

This rearrangement joins TRBV20-1 to TRBJ2-1; with no DNA, the TCRdb D assignment of TRBD2 cannot be verified. The CDR3 runs to 16 residues. Germline V gene sequence: CDR1 DFQATT, CDR2 SNEGSKA (reference sequence). The CDR3 protein is CSASGGLAGVINEQFF.